What follows are 14 T cell receptor beta chains derived from one specimen sequenced in a study of T cell clonality in common variable immunodeficiency. Assay: immunoSEQ multiplex PCR; the TCRdb copy retains only in-frame clones and omits some. The table lists some 28,000 clones, no singletons, with about 12% in the top ten. The sample taken for sequencing was peripheral blood mononuclear cells. These receptors were collected from a person aged 18-70 years in good health.

This clone appeared many times. The CDR3 end lies 3 residues beyond the end of the read and is filled in from the germline J gene. This chain uses TRBV29-1 with TRBJ2-7; 7 positions match TRBD1. The J segment lost 5 bases and the V segment lost 7 bases, leaving 8 bases of the junction unmatched. From germline, CDR1 is SQVTM and CDR2 ANQGSEA. This CDR3 spans 12 amino acids. CDR3 in amino acids: CSGQKTGHEQYF. The covered CDR3 bases are TGCAGCGGCCAGAAGACAGGGCACGAG.

In its sample, this clone was seen a few times. The missing CDR3 end, 3 residues past where the read stops, is filled in from the germline J gene. The rearrangement joins TRBV6-2 or TRBV6-3 to TRBJ2-1; 9 bases are shared with TRBD1. The junction had 12 bases not matched to a gene; V was cut back by 10 bases and J by 8 bases. The V gene's germline CDR1 is MNHEY and CDR2 SVGEGT. This CDR3 is built from 14 residues. The part of the CDR3 DNA that was read is TGTGCCACGCAACCGGGACAGGGTTTCCATGAG. Its translation: CATQPGQGFHE. The whole CDR3 protein reads CATQPGQGFHEQFF.

Worth noting for this clone: The read terminates 3 residues before the CDR3 end, so the remaining end is supplied by the germline J gene. The rearrangement uses TRBV7-8 and TRBJ2-3; TRBD1 matches at 7 bases. The CDR3 is 15 residues long. Germline loops: CDR1 SGHVS, CDR2 FQNEAQ. Partial CDR3 DNA: TGTGCCAGCCGGGCAGGGACAGTGATCCAAGAGACG. As protein: CASRAGTVIQET. The full CDR3 is CASRAGTVIQETQYF.

Only a few counts were recorded for this clone. The sequence runs out 3 residues before the end of the CDR3; the remainder is reconstructed from the germline J gene. V gene TRBV5-6 combines with J gene TRBJ2-4; 10 bases agree with TRBD1. V lost 4 bases, J lost 6 bases, and 4 bases stayed unmatched. In germline, CDR1 is SGHDT, CDR2 YYEEEE. There are 14 residues in the CDR3. Partial CDR3 DNA: TGTGCCAGCAGCACCTGGACAGGGGGAAACATT. Encoded protein: CASSTWTGGNI. The full CDR3 is CASSTWTGGNIQYF.

This clone has ten or more counts. Read coverage stops 3 residues before the CDR3 terminus; the germline J gene supplies the remainder. The chain has TRBV20-1 and TRBJ2-5, with D perhaps matching TRBD2 (7 bases). CDR1 and CDR2 (germline): DFQATT, SNEGSKA (reference sequence). The V and J ends lost 6 bases and 3 bases respectively, with 11 bases between them. This CDR3 has 12 residues. This chain's CDR3 is CSAGGGKETQYF. The CDR3 DNA, read in part, is TGCAGTGCAGGGGGAGGGAAAGAGACC.

This clone has a count of ten or more. Sequencing ends 3 residues short of the CDR3 end; the germline J gene provides the rest. V and J are TRBV20-1 and TRBJ2-3; 9 bases are a match to TRBD2. The CDR3 spans 14 residues. The V segment lost 3 bases and the J segment 0 bases; nucleotides outside the gene matches: 1. CDR1 DFQATT and CDR2 SNEGSKA come from the germline V gene (reference sequence). The sequenced part of the CDR3 DNA is TGCAGTGCTAGTGCGGGGGGGAGCACAGATACG. Amino acids: CSASAGGSTDT. The CDR3 reads in full as CSASAGGSTDTQYF.

This clone was found many times. The DNA ends 3 residues before the CDR3 does, and the rest of the CDR3 is filled in from the germline J gene. This sample includes further DNA sequences coding for the same CDR3. V gene TRBV2 combines with J gene TRBJ1-1; a possible D gene is TRBD1 (6 bases). CDR3 size: 17 residues. CDR1 SNHLY and CDR2 FYNNEI come from the germline V gene. The germline V and J ends were trimmed by 5 bases and 4 bases, with 23 bases remaining between them. The DNA read from the CDR3 is TGTGCCAGCAGTCGATTGCCCAACAGGGATGGAGTCACTGAA. Translation: CASSRLPNRDGVTE. The whole CDR3 protein is CASSRLPNRDGVTEAFF.

This clone was seen many times. The DNA ends 3 residues before the CDR3 does, and the rest of the CDR3 is filled in from the germline J gene. The chain is built from TRBV28 and TRBJ1-5, with 7 bases that match TRBD1. With V trimmed by 3 bases and J by 1 base, 9 bases remained unmatched. Germline CDR1 is MDHEN and CDR2 is SYDVKM. This CDR3 region has 17 residues. The sequenced CDR3 bases are TGTGCCAGCAGTTTTCGACAGGGATATCGGAGCAATCAGCCC. Translating it yields CASSFRQGYRSNQP. The entire CDR3 sequence reads CASSFRQGYRSNQPQHF.

This clone was counted ten times or more. The DNA ends 3 residues before the CDR3 does, and the rest of the CDR3 is filled in from the germline J gene. J is TRBJ1-4 and V is TRBV10-1, with D possibly being TRBD1 (5 bases). The germline CDR1 and CDR2 sequences are WNHNN and SYGVQD (reference sequence). This CDR3 contains 15 residues. This chain's CDR3 is CASGQSCSGANVLFF. CDR3 DNA, as far as it was read: TGCGCCAGCGGGCAGTCATGCTCTGGGGCCAACGTA.

To note about this clone: A read error may account for a junction end that differs from germline. Other nucleotide sequences in the sample specify the same CDR3. CDR3 DNA, as far as it was read: TGTGCCAGCAGCTTAAGTGGGACAGGGGGCATCTATGGA. Amino acids: CASSLSGTGGIYG. The entire CDR3 is CASSLSGTGGIYGYTF. This chain joins TRBV7-3 and TRBJ1-2; 12 bases map to TRBD1. Read data end 3 residues before the CDR3 end; the end is taken from the germline J gene. Germline-derived CDR1 and CDR2 are SGHTA and FQGTGA. The CDR3 has 16 amino acids.

This clone was recorded at least ten times. The CDR3 end is not reached by the read, which stops 3 residues before it; the germline J gene fills it in. The genes are TRBV6-2 or TRBV6-3 and TRBJ1-5; D remains ambiguous. The germline V gene has CDR1 MNHEY and CDR2 SVGEGT. Trimming pared 2 bases from V and 1 base from J, leaving 15 bases between. The CDR3 contains 17 residues. This chain's CDR3 is CASSYGHFIGSNQPQHF. The part of the CDR3 DNA that was read is TGTGCCAGCAGTTACGGGCACTTTATTGGGAGCAATCAGCCC.

The sample holds many counts of this clone. The observed sequence ends 3 residues before the CDR3 terminus, with the missing tail filled in from the germline J gene. This chain uses TRBV18 with TRBJ2-1, with D uncertain. V was cut by 3 bases and J by 8 bases, with 11 bases left in between. The CDR3 is made up of 13 amino acids. Germline V lookup: CDR1 KGHSH, CDR2 LQKENI. CDR3 amino acids: CASSPRLVHEQFF. Incomplete CDR3 DNA: TGTGCCAGCTCACCTCGCCTAGTTCATGAG.

Worth noting for this clone: From the germline J gene comes the end of the CDR3, since the read stops 3 residues before it. The J gene is TRBJ1-2, the V gene TRBV6-2 or TRBV6-3, with D unresolved. Trimming shortened V by 0 bases and J by 7 bases, and 12 bases separated the two germline ends. The CDR3 has 14 residues. The germline CDR1 and CDR2 sequences are MNHEY and SVGEGT. The sequenced part of the CDR3 DNA is TGTGCCAGCAGTTACTCGATGAGTGGCAGTGGC. It codes for CASSYSMSGSG. The full CDR3 protein reads CASSYSMSGSGYTF.

This clone showed up many times. With the read ending 3 residues before the CDR3 end, the germline J gene is used to fill in that end. This rearrangement joins TRBV6-1 to TRBJ2-5; 12 nucleotides line up with TRBD2. Germline V gives CDR1 MNHNS, CDR2 SASEGT. Germline trimming cut 0 bases from V and 5 bases from J; bases unmatched to any gene: 4. The length of the CDR3 is 16 residues. The DNA read from the CDR3 is TGTGCCAGCAGTGAAGCGCTAGCGGGGGGGCGGGAGACC. As protein: CASSEALAGGRET. The whole CDR3 sequence is CASSEALAGGRETQYF.